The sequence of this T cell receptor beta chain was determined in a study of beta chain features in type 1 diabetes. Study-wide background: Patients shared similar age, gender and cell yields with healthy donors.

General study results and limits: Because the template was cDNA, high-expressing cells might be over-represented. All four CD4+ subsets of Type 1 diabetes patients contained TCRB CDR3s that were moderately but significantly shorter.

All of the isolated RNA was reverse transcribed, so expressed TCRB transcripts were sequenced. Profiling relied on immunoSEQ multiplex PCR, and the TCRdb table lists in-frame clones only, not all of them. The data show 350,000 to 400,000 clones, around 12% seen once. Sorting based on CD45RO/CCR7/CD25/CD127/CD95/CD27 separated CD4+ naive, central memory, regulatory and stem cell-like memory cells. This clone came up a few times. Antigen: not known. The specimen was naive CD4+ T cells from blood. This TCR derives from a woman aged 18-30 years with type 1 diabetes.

DNA of the CDR3: TGTGCCAGCAGACCATTGGACAGGGGGAGAATATACAATGAGCAGTTCTTC. As protein: CASRPLDRGRIYNEQFF. V and J are TRBV7-9 and TRBJ2-1; TRBD1 matches at 10 bases. This CDR3 spans 17 amino acids. Per germline, CDR1 SEHNR and CDR2 FQNEAQ (reference sequence). V was clipped by 6 bases and J by 4 bases; unmatched bases: 12. The full variable domain, its missing parts supplied by reference TRBV7-9 and TRBJ2-1, is DTGVSQNPRHKITKRGQNVTFRCDPISEHNRLYWYRQTLGQGPEFLTYFQNEAQLEKSRLLSDRFSAERPKGSFSTLEIQRTEQGDSAMYLCASRPLDRGRIYNEQFFGPGTRLTVL.